The 13 T cell receptor beta chains given below trace back to one sample, sequenced in a study of T-cell memory formation after mild COVID-19. TCRdb reprocessed the 5' RACE reads with MiXCR, giving one entry per CDR3 protein. The data contain 85,000 to 130,000 distinct CDR3 sequences, around 11% of them singletons. Sequencing used PBMCs or a T cell subset sorted from them (not recorded which). Receptors were obtained from an adult woman who had mild COVID-19 (a few samples of this study predate the infection). Cell type and time point are not known.

This clonotype was recorded at least ten times. V is TRBV7-2 and J is TRBJ2-1; 11 bases align to TRBD1. CDR1 is SGHTA, CDR2 FQGNSA, per germline. This CDR3 region has 14 residues. Trimming at V came to 3 bases and at J to 8 bases, leaving 3 bases not matched to a gene. CDR3 sequence: CASSFGQGADEQFF. In DNA form, the CDR3 reads TGTGCCAGCAGCTTCGGACAGGGGGCCGATGAGCAGTTCTTC. The variable domain in full, with the rest retrieved from reference TRBV7-2 and TRBJ2-1, is GAGVSQSPSNKVTEKGKDVELRCDPISGHTALYWYRQSLGQGLEFLIYFQGNSAPDKSGLPSDRFSAERTGGSVSTLTIQRTQQEDSAVYLCASSFGQGADEQFFGPGTRLTVL.

This clonotype occurred many times. The chain employs TRBV7-9 and TRBJ2-7; 8 bases match TRBD2. CDR1 SEHNR and CDR2 FQNEAQ come from the germline V gene (reference sequence). The CDR3 is made up of 15 amino acids. V lost 8 bases and J lost 1; bases outside the gene matches: 10. The CDR3 sequence: CASSEPLAASYEQYF. CDR3 in DNA: TGTGCCAGCTCCGAGCCACTAGCGGCGTCCTACGAGCAGTACTTC.

The gene calls are TRBV7-6 and TRBJ2-7, with D maybe TRBD2 (6 bases). Trimming removed 5 bases from V and 4 bases from J, with 15 bases in between. The CDR3 is 14 amino acids. Germline V gene lookup returns CDR1 SGHVS and CDR2 FNYEAQ. The CDR3 nucleotides read TGTGCCAGCAGCATTGGCGGGGCGGGGTACGAGCAGTACTTC. Its protein is CASSIGGAGYEQYF.

The chain is built from TRBV7-8 and TRBJ2-2; 7 nucleotides match TRBD2. V lost 0 bases to trimming and J lost 0 bases; unmatched junction nucleotides: 1. The CDR3 totals 16 residues. Per the germline V gene, CDR1 is SGHVS and CDR2 is FQNEAQ. CDR3 sequence: CASSLAGGPNTGELFF. The DNA of the CDR3 is TGTGCCAGCAGCTTAGCGGGAGGGCCGAACACCGGGGAGCTGTTTTTT. Filled out from reference TRBV7-8 and TRBJ2-2, the complete variable domain reads GAGVSQSPRYKVAKRGQDVALRCDPISGHVSLFWYQQALGQGPEFLTYFQNEAQLDKSGLPSDRFFAERPEGSVSTLKIQRTQQEDSAVYLCASSLAGGPNTGELFFGEGSRLTVL.

This clonotype was detected ten times or more. The chain carries TRBV7-9 and TRBJ1-2, with D tentatively TRBD1 (5 bases). The CDR3 is 15 amino acids. Germline CDR1 reads SEHNR; CDR2 reads FQNEAQ (reference sequence). V lost 0 bases to trimming and J lost 3 bases, with 11 bases between them. The CDR3 here is CASSLAATEHYGYTF. In DNA form, the CDR3 reads TGTGCCAGCAGCTTAGCGGCGACAGAACACTATGGCTACACCTTC.

This clonotype was seen a handful of times. The chain carries TRBV6-1 and TRBJ2-1; TRBD1 matches 9 bases. Looked up from germline, CDR1 is MNHNS and CDR2 is SASEGT. Trimming cost V 6 bases and J 9 bases; bases outside gene matches: 12. This CDR3 contains 15 residues. The CDR3 sequence is CASSETPGTGSEQFF. CDR3 DNA: TGTGCCAGCAGCGAGACACCGGGGACAGGGAGTGAGCAGTTCTTC.

The rearrangement uses TRBV18 and TRBJ1-5; D gene unclear. The germline V and J ends were trimmed by 6 bases and 0 bases, with 18 bases remaining between them. Germline values: CDR1 KGHSH, CDR2 LQKENI. This CDR3 is 17 amino acids long. CDR3 amino acids: CASSSTQQSGSNQPQHF. For the CDR3, the DNA is TGTGCCAGCTCCTCCACTCAACAGAGTGGTAGCAATCAGCCCCAGCATTTT.

The genes are TRBV6-2 or TRBV6-3 and TRBJ2-1; TRBD2 is a possible D gene (6 bases). The CDR3 runs 15 residues. Trimming cost V 8 bases and J 8 bases, with 22 bases left between them. Germline V gene sequence: CDR1 MNHEY, CDR2 SVGEGT. The CDR3, as DNA: TGTGCCAGCCTCTCGGGAGCGGACAATAATGATGAGCAGTTCTTC. Its protein product is CASLSGADNNDEQFF.

In its sample, this clonotype was seen a few times. CDR3 in amino acids: CASRKDISSSYEQYF. In DNA form, the CDR3 reads TGCGCCAGCAGGAAAGATATTAGCAGTTCCTACGAGCAGTACTTC. The V gene is TRBV4-3, the J gene TRBJ2-7; D is unclear. Per germline, CDR1 LGHNA and CDR2 YSLEER. The CDR3 is 15 residues long. V shed 6 bases and J shed 1 base, with 16 bases lying between them.

This clonotype was counted ten times or more. This chain links TRBV20-1 with TRBJ2-3; 7 nucleotides line up with TRBD1. CDR1 and CDR2 from the germline V gene are DFQATT and SNEGSKA (reference sequence). This CDR3 has 15 amino acids. J gave up 1 base and V 2 bases, and 6 bases lay outside the gene matches. DNA of the CDR3: TGCAGTGCTAGAAGACAGGGTATGGGCACAGATACGCAGTATTTT. Encoded protein: CSARRQGMGTDTQYF.

This clonotype was detected a few times. The V gene is TRBV4-2, the J gene TRBJ2-7; either TRBD1 or TRBD2 may supply D (5 bases each). CDR3 size: 14 residues. The germline gives CDR1 LGHNA, CDR2 YNFKEQ. The V gene lost 3 bases and the J gene lost 2 bases, with 11 bases spanning the gap. The CDR3 sequence: CASSQYGATYEQYF. The CDR3 nucleotides read TGTGCCAGCAGCCAGTACGGGGCTACCTACGAGCAGTACTTC.

The J gene is TRBJ2-7, the V gene TRBV7-9, with 9 bases fitting TRBD2. V was clipped by 3 bases and J by 1 base; unmatched bases: 7. The CDR3 is made up of 16 amino acids. The V gene's germline CDR1 is SEHNR and CDR2 FQNEAQ (reference sequence). The CDR3 DNA sequence: TGTGCCAGCAGCTTTAGTCTAGCGGGAATGTCCTACGAGCAGTACTTC. Protein: CASSFSLAGMSYEQYF.

This clonotype was counted ten times or more. This chain links TRBV4-2 with TRBJ2-7, with 9 bases matching TRBD1. Trimming removed 0 bases from V and 4 bases from J; junction bases left unmatched: 10. Germline CDR1 reads LGHNA; CDR2 reads YNFKEQ. This CDR3 has 17 amino acids. The CDR3 nucleotides read TGTGCCAGCAGCCAAGAGGACACCGGGACAGGGAGGTACGAGCAGTACTTC. Protein sequence: CASSQEDTGTGRYEQYF.